This passage covers 7 T cell receptor beta chains from one sample sequenced in a study of T cells in Graves' hyperthyroidism and ophthalmopathy. Researchers took RNA transcripts and amplified the TCR beta CDR3 regions from them. First-round RT-PCR with HTBI primers amplified the TCR CDR3 region. TCRdb independently ran MiXCR on the multiplex PCR reads; one entry per CDR3 protein. Of roughly 700,000 distinct CDR3 sequences listed, 15% to 20% are singletons. What was sequenced was blood. The receptors originated from a man in his fifties or sixties with Graves' hyperthyroidism.

This clonotype was counted a few times. The chain carries TRBV6-1 and TRBJ2-3; 9 nucleotides match TRBD2. The CDR3 sequence is 16 residues long. Germline V gene lookup returns CDR1 MNHNS and CDR2 SASEGT. With V trimmed by 7 bases and J by 6 bases, 14 bases remained unmatched. The CDR3 region has the DNA TGTGCCAGCAAAGCATATGGGGGCGGGGGGGTGGATACGCAGTATTTT. Protein sequence: CASKAYGGGGVDTQYF.

V is TRBV19 and J is TRBJ2-1; D is perhaps TRBD1 or TRBD2 (5 bases each). CDR1 LNHDA and CDR2 SQIVND come from the germline V gene (reference sequence). Trimming pared 7 bases from V and 9 bases from J, leaving 22 bases between. The CDR3 totals 15 residues. CDR3 sequence (DNA): TGTGCCAGTACGGTCCCGGGACCACTAGGAGGTGAGCAGTTCTTC. It encodes CASTVPGPLGGEQFF.

This clonotype was found many times. V and J are TRBV10-2 and TRBJ2-1, with a weak D call TRBD2 (6 bases). Trimming removed 0 bases from V and 8 bases from J, with 11 bases in between. Germline V gene sequence: CDR1 WSHSY, CDR2 SAAADI. The CDR3 extends over 14 amino acids. The DNA for the CDR3 is TGCGCCAGCAGTGAGTCGTGGAGGGGAGATGAGCAGTTCTTC. Translating gives CASSESWRGDEQFF.

The chain recombines TRBV5-1 with TRBJ2-7, with 9 bases lining up with TRBD1. The germline gives CDR1 SGHRS, CDR2 YFSETQ. Trimming took 4 bases from V and 5 from J; bases not matched to a gene: 7. The CDR3 runs 14 residues. CDR3 DNA: TGCGCCAGCAGCACCGGGACAGGGCTCAACGAGCAGTACTTC. It translates to CASSTGTGLNEQYF. Using reference TRBV5-1 and TRBJ2-7 for the parts outside the CDR3, the full variable domain is KAGVTQTPRYLIKTRGQQVTLSCSPISGHRSVSWYQQTPGQGLQFLFEYFSETQRNKGNFPGRFSGRQFSNSRSEMNVSTLELGDSALYLCASSTGTGLNEQYFGPGTRLTVT.

Note on this clonotype: With a much larger clone just one base away, this may be a read error. This sequence joins TRBV15 and TRBJ2-1, with D maybe TRBD2 (6 bases). Germline assignment: CDR1 LNHNV and CDR2 YYDKDF (reference sequence). The CDR3 has 13 amino acids. CDR3: CAASRDYAGEQFF. CDR3 sequence (DNA): TGTGCCGCCAGCAGAGATTACGCGGGGGAGCAGTTCTTC.

The chain links TRBV28 to TRBJ1-2, with 8 bases that match TRBD1. The V gene end was trimmed by 6 bases and the J gene end by 1 base; junction bases not matched to a gene: 7. Germline V gene lookup returns CDR1 MDHEN and CDR2 SYDVKM. The CDR3 consists of 15 residues. Here the CDR3 DNA reads TGTGCCAGCAGGCTCCGGGACAGGCTTAACTATGGCTACACCTTC. It codes for CASRLRDRLNYGYTF.

This clonotype showed up just a few times. This chain joins TRBV19 and TRBJ2-2; TRBD1 is a possible D gene (5 bases). Between the trimmed V and J ends, which lost 2 bases and 3 bases, there was a span of 10 bases. The length of the CDR3 is 15 residues. Germline V lookup: CDR1 LNHDA, CDR2 SQIVND (reference sequence). CDR3 in DNA: TGTGCCAGTAGTATAAAGACAGACTACACCGGGGAGCTGTTTTTT. Encoded protein: CASSIKTDYTGELFF.